Below, one TCR beta chain is given with its context. This sample is drawn from a study of shared clonotypes between healthy human individuals. The CDR3 is 16 amino acids. The protocol was immunoSEQ multiplex PCR, while the TCRdb copy is restricted to in-frame clones and leaves out a portion. The repertoire consists of some 550,000 clones, with about 96% occurring once and the leading ten covering 0.045% to 0.07%. The sequence was obtained from a woman aged 30 to 39 in good health. The sample was naive CD4+ T cells sorted from blood. Subset indicated: CD45RA+ positively selected. This chain uses TRBV12-2 with TRBJ2-7. TRBV12-2 counts as a pseudogene. CDR3 DNA sequence: TGTGCAAGTCGCCCTCGCTCCGGGGCTACCAAGTACGAGCAGTACTTC. Encoded protein: CASRPRSGATKYEQYF.